The clone carrying this TCR beta chain was recorded once. TCRbeta library construction was performed incorporating unique molecular identifiers. TCRdb redid the calling of the PCR reads with MiXCR, one entry per CDR3 protein. Of some 500,000 distinct CDR3 sequences detected, approximately 32% appear once; the ten largest clones hold 2% to 3%. V dropped 8 bases and J dropped 0 bases, with 12 bases sitting between them. The CDR3 spans 14 residues. CDR1 MDHEN and CDR2 SYDVKM come from the germline V gene. The entry originates in a study of T-cell reconstitution after alpha-beta-depleted transplantation in children.

The clonotype comes from a human donor who donated a stem cell graft to a child with aplastic anemia. This chain links TRBV28 with TRBJ2-3, with D hard to call. The sample was PBMCs from the stem cell graft donor, taken from the stem cell graft. CDR3 DNA: TGTGCCAGCCAGGACCAGGTCAGCACAGATACGCAGTATTTT. Its translation is CASQDQVSTDTQYF. Supplemented by reference TRBV28 and TRBJ2-3, the full variable domain reads DVKVTQSSRYLVKRTGEKVFLECVQDMDHENMFWYRQDPGLGLRLIYFSYDVKMKEKGDIPEGYSVSREKKERFSLILESASTNQTSMYLCASQDQVSTDTQYFGPGTRLTVL.